The source of this T cell receptor beta chain is a study of blood T cell repertoires in COVID-19. This clone was observed a few times. This CDR3 spans 17 amino acids. The V segment lost 5 bases and the J segment 4 bases; nucleotides outside the gene matches: 13. The germline CDR1 and CDR2 sequences are SGHTA and FQGNSA. Generated by immunoSEQ multiplex PCR, the TCRdb table keeps only in-frame clones and is missing some. In the table there are about 52,000 clones, approximately 80% of which are singletons. The sequenced material came from peripheral blood. The clonotype was recovered from a man older than 75 with COVID-19, enrolled during active disease. The rearrangement uses TRBV7-2 and TRBJ2-1; TRBD2 aligns across 8 bases. The CDR3 sequence: CASSRRSGGLVYNEQFF. In nucleotides, the CDR3 is TGTGCCAGCAGCCGTAGGAGCGGGGGCCTAGTATACAATGAGCAGTTCTTC.